The source of this TCR beta chain is a study of beta chain features in type 1 diabetes. Sequencing targeted expressed TCRB transcripts, as all isolated RNA had been reverse transcribed. Assay used: immunoSEQ multiplex PCR; TCRdb lists only in-frame clones, some missing. The profile covers just over 450,000 clones, with roughly 31% appearing a single time and around 0.065% taken by the ten largest. The length of the CDR3 is 14 residues. Germline V gene data show CDR1 as SQVTM and CDR2 as ANQGSEA. The V segment lost 7 bases and the J segment 4 bases; nucleotides outside the gene matches: 9. This clone occurred a few times.

The genes are TRBV29-1 and TRBJ2-3; 9 nucleotides agree with TRBD1. The source material was naive CD4+ T cells from blood. The TCR sequence derives from a man aged 18-30 years in good health. The CDR3 sequence is CSATQQGASDTQYF. In nucleotides, the CDR3 is TGCAGCGCTACCCAACAGGGGGCCTCAGATACGCAGTATTTT.